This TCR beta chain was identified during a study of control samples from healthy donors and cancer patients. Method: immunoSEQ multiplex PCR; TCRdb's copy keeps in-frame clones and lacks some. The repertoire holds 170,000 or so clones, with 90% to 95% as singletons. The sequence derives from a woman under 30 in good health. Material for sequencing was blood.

The CDR3, as DNA: TGTGCCAGTAGTATACAGGGGGCTGCTAATGAAAAACTGTTTTTT. Translation: CASSIQGAANEKLFF. The V and J genes are TRBV19 and TRBJ1-4; TRBD1 agrees at 8 bases. Germline trimming cut 2 bases from V and 3 bases from J; bases unmatched to any gene: 2. Germline CDR1 is LNHDA and CDR2 is SQIVND (reference sequence). The CDR3 spans 15 residues.